This T cell receptor beta chain was captured in a study of T-cell memory formation after mild COVID-19. Regarding the study as a whole: The study found balanced CD4/CD8 in clones contracting day 15 to 85 and a CD4+ lean in later expanders.

Notes on this clonotype: The target antigen is unknown.

CDR3 length equals 12 residues. Germline CDR1 is MNHEY and CDR2 is SVGEGT. V lost 5 bases, J lost 6 bases, and 8 bases lay in between. MiXCR was run by TCRdb on the 5' RACE reads, yielding one entry per CDR3 protein. The table lists 45,000 to 65,000 distinct CDR3 sequences, 8% to 9.5% of them singletons. The source material was PBMCs or a T cell subset sorted from them (not recorded which). The receptor comes from a man aged 18 to 35 who had mild COVID-19 (a few samples of this study predate the infection). Cell type and time point are not known. The J gene is TRBJ1-5, the V gene TRBV6-2 or TRBV6-3; D perhaps matches TRBD1 (6 bases). CDR3 DNA sequence: TGTGCCAGCAGTACAGGGATTCAGCCCCAGCATTTT. Encoded protein: CASSTGIQPQHF.